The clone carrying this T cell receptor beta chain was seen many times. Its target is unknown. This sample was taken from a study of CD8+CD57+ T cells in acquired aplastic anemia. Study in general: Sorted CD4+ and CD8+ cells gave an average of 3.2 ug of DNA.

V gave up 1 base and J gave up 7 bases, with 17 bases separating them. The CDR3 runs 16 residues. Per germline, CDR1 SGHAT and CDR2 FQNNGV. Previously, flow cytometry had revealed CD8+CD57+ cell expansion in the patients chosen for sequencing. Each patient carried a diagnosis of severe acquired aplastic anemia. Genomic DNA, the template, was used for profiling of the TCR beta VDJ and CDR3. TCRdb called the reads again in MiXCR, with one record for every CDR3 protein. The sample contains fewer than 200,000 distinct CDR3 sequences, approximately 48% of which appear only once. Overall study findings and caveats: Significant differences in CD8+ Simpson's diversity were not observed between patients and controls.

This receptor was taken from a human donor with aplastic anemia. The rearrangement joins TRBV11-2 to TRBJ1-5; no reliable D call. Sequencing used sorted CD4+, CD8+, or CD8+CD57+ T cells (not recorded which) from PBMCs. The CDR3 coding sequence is TGTGCCAGCAGCTTAGTGGAAATGATCGCCCGCCAGCCCCAGCATTTT. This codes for CASSLVEMIARQPQHF.